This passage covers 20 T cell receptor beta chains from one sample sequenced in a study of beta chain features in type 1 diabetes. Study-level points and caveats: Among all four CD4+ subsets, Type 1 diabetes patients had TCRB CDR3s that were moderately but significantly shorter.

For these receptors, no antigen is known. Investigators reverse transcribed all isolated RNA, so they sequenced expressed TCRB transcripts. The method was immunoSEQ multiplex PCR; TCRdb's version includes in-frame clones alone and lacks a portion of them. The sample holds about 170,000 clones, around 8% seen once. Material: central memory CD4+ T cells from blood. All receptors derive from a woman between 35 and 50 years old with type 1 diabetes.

The CDR3 spells CASSPVRTSGGAYEQYF. In DNA, the CDR3 is TGTGCCAGCTCACCAGTAAGGACTAGCGGGGGTGCCTACGAGCAGTACTTC. The V call is TRBV18, the J call TRBJ2-7; 13 nucleotides agree with TRBD2. V was pared by 2 bases and J by 2 bases, with 6 bases of the junction left unmatched. CDR3 length: 17 amino acids. Germline V CDR1 and CDR2: KGHSH, LQKENI.

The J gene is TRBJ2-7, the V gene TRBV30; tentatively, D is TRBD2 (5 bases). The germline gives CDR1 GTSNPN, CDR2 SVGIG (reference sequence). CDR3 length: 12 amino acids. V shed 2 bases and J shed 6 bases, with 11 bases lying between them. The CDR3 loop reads CAWSRGRGEQYF. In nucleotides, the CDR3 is TGTGCCTGGAGTAGAGGGAGAGGCGAGCAGTACTTC.

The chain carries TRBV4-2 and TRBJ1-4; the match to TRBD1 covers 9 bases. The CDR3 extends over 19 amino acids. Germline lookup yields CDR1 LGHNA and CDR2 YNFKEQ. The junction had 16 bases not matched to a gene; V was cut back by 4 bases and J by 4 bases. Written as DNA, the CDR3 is TGTGCCAGCAGCCCCCGGACAGGGGCCGGCGCCTGGGGTAATGAAAAACTGTTTTTT. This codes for CASSPRTGAGAWGNEKLFF.

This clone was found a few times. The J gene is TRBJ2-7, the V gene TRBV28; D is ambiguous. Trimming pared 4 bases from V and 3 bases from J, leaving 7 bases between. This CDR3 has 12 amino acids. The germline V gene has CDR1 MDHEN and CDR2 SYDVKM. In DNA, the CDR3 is TGTGCCAGCAGTTACAGTGACTACGAGCAGTACTTC. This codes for CASSYSDYEQYF.

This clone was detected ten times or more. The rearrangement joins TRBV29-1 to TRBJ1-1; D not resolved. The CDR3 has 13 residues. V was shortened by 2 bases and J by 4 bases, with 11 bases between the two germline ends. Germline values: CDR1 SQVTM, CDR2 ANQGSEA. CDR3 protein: CSVEIQASTEAFF. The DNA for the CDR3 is TGCAGCGTTGAAATCCAGGCGAGCACTGAAGCTTTCTTT. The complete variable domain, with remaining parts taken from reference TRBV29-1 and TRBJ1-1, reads SAVISQKPSRDICQRGTSLTIQCQVDSQVTMMFWYRQQPGQSLTLIATANQGSEATYESGFVIDKFPISRPNLTFSTLTVSNMSPEDSSIYLCSVEIQASTEAFFGQGTRLTVV.

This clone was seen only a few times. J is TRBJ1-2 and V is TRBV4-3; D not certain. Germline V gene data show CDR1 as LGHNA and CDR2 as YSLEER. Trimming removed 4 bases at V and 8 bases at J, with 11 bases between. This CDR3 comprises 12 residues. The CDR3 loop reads CASSRAGYGYTF. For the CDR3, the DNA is TGCGCCAGCAGCCGCGCCGGGTACGGCTACACCTTC.

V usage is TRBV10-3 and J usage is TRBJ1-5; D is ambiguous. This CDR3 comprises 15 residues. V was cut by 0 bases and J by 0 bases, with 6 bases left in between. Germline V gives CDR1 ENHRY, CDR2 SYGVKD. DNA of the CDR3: TGTGCCATCAGTGAGTCCCCCCTTAGCAATCAGCCCCAGCATTTT. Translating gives CAISESPLSNQPQHF.

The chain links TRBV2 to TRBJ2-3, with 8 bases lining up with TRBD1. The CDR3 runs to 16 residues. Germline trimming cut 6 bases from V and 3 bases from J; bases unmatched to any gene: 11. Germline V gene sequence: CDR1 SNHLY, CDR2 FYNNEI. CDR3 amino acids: CASRNGQGSRTDTQYF. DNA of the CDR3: TGTGCCAGCAGAAACGGACAGGGCAGCAGGACAGATACGCAGTATTTT.

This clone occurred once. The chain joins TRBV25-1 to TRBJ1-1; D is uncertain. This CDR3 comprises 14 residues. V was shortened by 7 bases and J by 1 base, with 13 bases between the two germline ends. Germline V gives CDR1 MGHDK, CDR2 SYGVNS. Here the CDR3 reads CASIGYDGNTEAFF. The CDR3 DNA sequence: TGTGCCAGCATCGGGTATGACGGGAACACTGAAGCTTTCTTT.

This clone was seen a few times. The DNA of the CDR3 is TGTGCCAGCAGCTCCTTAGCGGGGTCCACCGGGGAGCTGTTTTTT. This encodes CASSSLAGSTGELFF. J is TRBJ2-2 and V is TRBV5-6; 8 bases map to TRBD2. After removal of 3 bases from V and 4 bases from J, the junction contained 5 bases not matched to a gene. The CDR3 length is 15 residues. Germline assignment: CDR1 SGHDT and CDR2 YYEEEE.

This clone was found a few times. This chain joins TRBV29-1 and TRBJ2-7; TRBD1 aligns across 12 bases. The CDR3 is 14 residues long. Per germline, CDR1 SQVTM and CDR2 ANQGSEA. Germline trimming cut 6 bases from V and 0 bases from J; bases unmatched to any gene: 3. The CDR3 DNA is TGCAGCGTGGGGACAGGGGGCTTCTCCTACGAGCAGTACTTC. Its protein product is CSVGTGGFSYEQYF.

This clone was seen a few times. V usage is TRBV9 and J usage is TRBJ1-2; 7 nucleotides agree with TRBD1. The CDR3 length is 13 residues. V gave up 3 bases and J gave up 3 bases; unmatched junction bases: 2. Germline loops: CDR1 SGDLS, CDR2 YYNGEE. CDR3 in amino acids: CASSGGGHYGYTF. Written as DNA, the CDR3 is TGTGCCAGCAGCGGAGGGGGCCACTATGGCTACACCTTC.

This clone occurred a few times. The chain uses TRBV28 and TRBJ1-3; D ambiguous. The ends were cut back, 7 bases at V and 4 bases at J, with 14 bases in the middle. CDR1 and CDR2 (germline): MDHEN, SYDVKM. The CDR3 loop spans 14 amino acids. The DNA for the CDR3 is TGTGCCAGCAAAGAGCGTCCGCTAGGAAACACCATATATTTT. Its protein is CASKERPLGNTIYF.

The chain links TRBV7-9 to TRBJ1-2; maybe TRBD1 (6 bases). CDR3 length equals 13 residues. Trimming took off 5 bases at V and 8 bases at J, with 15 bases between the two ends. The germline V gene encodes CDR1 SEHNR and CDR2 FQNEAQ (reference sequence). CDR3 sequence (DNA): TGTGCCAGCAGCCTACAGGGACGGCACGGCTACACCTTC. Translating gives CASSLQGRHGYTF.

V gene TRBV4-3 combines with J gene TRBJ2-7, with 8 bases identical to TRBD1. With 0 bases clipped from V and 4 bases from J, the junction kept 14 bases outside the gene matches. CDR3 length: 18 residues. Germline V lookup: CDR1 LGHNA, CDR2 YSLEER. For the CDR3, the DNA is TGCGCCAGCAGCCAAGATCGATGGACAGGGTTGGGGGAATACGAGCAGTACTTC. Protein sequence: CASSQDRWTGLGEYEQYF.

The CDR3 region is CASSLGTGQRGGTEAFF. CDR3 in DNA: TGCGCCAGCAGCTTGGGGACAGGTCAGCGTGGAGGGACTGAAGCTTTCTTT. The chain carries TRBV5-1 and TRBJ1-1; 7 positions match TRBD1. This CDR3 comprises 17 residues. The V and J ends lost 0 bases and 5 bases, in that order; junction bases with no gene match: 13. Germline CDR1 SGHRS, CDR2 YFSETQ.

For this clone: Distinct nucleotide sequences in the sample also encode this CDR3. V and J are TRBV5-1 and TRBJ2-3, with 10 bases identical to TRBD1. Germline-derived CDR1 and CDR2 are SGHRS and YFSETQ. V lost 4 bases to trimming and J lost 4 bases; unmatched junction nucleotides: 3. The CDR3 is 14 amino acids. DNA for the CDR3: TGCGCCAGCAGCCCAGGGACAGGGGCAGATACGCAGTATTTT. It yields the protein CASSPGTGADTQYF.

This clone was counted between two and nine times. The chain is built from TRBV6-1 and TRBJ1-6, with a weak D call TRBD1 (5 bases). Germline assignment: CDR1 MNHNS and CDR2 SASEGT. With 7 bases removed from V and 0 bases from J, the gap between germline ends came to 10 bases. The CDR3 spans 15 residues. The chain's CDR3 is CASTGGSSYNSPLHF. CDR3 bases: TGTGCCAGCACTGGGGGGAGCTCCTATAATTCACCCCTCCACTTT.

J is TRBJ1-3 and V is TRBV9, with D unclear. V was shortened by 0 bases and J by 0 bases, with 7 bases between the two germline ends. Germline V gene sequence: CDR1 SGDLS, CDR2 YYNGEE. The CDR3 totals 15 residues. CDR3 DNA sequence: TGTGCCAGCAGCGTAGCCCCGAGCTCTGGAAACACCATATATTTT. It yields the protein CASSVAPSSGNTIYF.

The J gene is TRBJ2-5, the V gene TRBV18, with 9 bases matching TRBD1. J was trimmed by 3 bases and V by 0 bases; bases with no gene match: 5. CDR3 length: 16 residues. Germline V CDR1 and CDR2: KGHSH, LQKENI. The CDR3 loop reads CASSPPNRGRKETQYF. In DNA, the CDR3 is TGTGCCAGCTCACCACCGAACAGGGGGCGAAAAGAGACCCAGTACTTC.